This TCR beta chain originates from a study of blood T cell repertoires in COVID-19 (TCRdb year 2020). About the full investigation: The collaborator samples originated in the United States, Italy and Spain and spanned the acute and convalescent phases of COVID-19. The prospective study material was composed of cDNA or gDNA derived from T cells, B-cell-depleted T cells, or PBMCs. Subjects who had been exposed to COVID-19, were actively infected with it, or had recovered from it provided the deeply sampled blood TCRbeta repertoires that made up the dataset. The repertoires were released in a freely available public database intended as a resource for research on the immune response to SARS-CoV-2. The samples were drawn from the first 160 participants of the ongoing ImmuneRACE study and from under 1,500 subjects provided by 6 global collaborators. A de-identified subject ID, COVID-19 status, age in years and sex were almost always included in the sample metadata. HLA class I and class II types, where available, came from metadata supplied by the sample provider rather than from assay-based typing.

In the case of this clone: The target of this receptor is not known. Per-nucleotide qualities are absent, and no much larger clonotype sits a single base away.

The immunoSEQ Assay, a bias-controlled multiplex PCR, was used to amplify TCRbeta CDR3 regions from genomic DNA. On the authors' methods: The number of nucleated cells in each sample was estimated by amplification of reference gene primers within the assay. Sequence reads were collapsed and filtered to measure the absolute abundance of every unique TCRbeta CDR3 rearrangement. For each sample, productive Simpson clonality was calculated as the square root of Simpson's diversity index over productive rearrangements. This is the immuneACCESS table as TCRdb keeps it, with only in-frame sequences that have V and J called. A part of the clones is gone; compared with another copy, unresolved V genes explain less than half, and the rest is unexplained. D and trimming were read from the DNA, whereas the V and J calls and clone size are those reported in that table. The sample records approximately 66,000 clones, roughly 90% of which are singletons. Approximately 1.5% of the sample rests with the top ten.

Summary of the overall study and its limitations: The quantity of clinical and demographic metadata differed by source and by participant and was supplied without curation.

Whole blood was collected in K2EDTA tubes by collaborating institutions according to the institutions' own protocols. For TCRbeta analysis, collaborators shipped samples as frozen whole blood, isolated PBMCs, or DNA extracted from either of those sample types. The TCR comes from a man between 60 and 70 years old with acute or convalescent COVID-19. Sequencing was carried out using peripheral blood.

CDR3 sequence: CATSEGAGAYEQYF. The DNA reads TGTGCCACCAGCGAGGGGGCAGGGGCCTACGAGCAGTACTTC. The V and J genes are TRBV24-1 and TRBJ2-7; 7 nucleotides in the junction match TRBD1. Here V drops 7 bases and J drops 2 bases, and the junction holds 7 bases not matched to any gene. The germline V gene gives CDR1 as KGHDR and CDR2 as SFDVKD. CDR3 length: 14 amino acids, cysteine to phenylalanine. The only DNA kept is the CDR3, 42 bases in frame from the first base.